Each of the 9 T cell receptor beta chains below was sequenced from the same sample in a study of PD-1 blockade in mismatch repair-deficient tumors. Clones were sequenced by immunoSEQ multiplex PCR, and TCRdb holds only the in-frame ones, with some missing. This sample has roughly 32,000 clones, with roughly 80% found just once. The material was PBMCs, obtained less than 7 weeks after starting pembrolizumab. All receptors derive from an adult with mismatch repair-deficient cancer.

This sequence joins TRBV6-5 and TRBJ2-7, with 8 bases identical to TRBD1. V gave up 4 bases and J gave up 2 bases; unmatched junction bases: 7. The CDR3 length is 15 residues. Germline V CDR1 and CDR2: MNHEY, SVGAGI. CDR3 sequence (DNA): TGTGCCAGCAGTTCCCGGACAGGGTCGCCCTACGAGCAGTACTTC. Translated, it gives CASSSRTGSPYEQYF.

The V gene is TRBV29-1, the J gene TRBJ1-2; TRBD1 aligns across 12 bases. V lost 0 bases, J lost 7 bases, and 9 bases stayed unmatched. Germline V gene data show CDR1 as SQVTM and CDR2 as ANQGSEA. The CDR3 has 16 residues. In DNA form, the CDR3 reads TGCAGCGTTGAAGAAACGCCGGGACAGGGGGCAATTGGCTACACCTTC. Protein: CSVEETPGQGAIGYTF.

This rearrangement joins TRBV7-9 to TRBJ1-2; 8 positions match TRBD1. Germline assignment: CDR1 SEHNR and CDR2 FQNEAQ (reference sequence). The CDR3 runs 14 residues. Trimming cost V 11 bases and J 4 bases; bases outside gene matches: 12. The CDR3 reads CALYSGGAGYGYTF. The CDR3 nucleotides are TGTGCCTTATATTCAGGGGGCGCTGGCTATGGCTACACCTTC.

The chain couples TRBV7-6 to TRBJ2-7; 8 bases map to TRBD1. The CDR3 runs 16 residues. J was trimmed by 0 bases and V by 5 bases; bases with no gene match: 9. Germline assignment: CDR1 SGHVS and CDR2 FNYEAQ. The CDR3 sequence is CASSPLGQESSYEQYF. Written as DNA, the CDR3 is TGTGCCAGCAGCCCGCTGGGACAGGAGAGCTCCTACGAGCAGTACTTC.

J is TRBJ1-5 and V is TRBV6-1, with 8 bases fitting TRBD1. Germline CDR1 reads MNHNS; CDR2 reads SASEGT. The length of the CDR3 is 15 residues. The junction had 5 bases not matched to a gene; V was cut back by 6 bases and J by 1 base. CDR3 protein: CASRQGANSNQPQHF. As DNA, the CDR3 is TGTGCCAGCAGGCAGGGGGCGAACAGCAATCAGCCCCAGCATTTT.

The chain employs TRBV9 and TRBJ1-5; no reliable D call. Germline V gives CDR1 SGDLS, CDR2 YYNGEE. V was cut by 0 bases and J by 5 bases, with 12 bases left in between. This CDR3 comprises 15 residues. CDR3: CASSVGGGSYQPQHF. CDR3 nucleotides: TGTGCCAGCAGCGTAGGCGGCGGCTCTTATCAGCCCCAGCATTTT.

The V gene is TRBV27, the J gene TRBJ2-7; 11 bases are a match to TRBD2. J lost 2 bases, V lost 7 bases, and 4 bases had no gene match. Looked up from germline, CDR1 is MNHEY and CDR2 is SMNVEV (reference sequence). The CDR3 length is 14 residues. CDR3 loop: CASTGLAGTYEQYF. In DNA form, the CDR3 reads TGTGCCAGCACAGGACTAGCGGGTACCTACGAGCAGTACTTC.

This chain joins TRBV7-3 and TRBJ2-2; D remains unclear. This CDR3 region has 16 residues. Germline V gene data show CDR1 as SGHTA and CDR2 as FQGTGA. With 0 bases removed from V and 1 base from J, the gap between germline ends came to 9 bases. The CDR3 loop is CASSLTATLNTGELFF. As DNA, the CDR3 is TGTGCCAGCAGCTTAACTGCGACACTGAACACCGGGGAGCTGTTTTTT.

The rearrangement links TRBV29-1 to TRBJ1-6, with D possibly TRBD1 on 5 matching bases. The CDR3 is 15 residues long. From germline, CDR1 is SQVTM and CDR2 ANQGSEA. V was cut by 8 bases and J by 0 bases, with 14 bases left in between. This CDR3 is CSLRDSSSYNSPLHF. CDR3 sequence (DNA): TGCAGCCTAAGGGACTCCAGCTCCTATAATTCACCCCTCCACTTT. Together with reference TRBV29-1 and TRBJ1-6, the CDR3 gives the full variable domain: SAVISQKPSRDICQRGTSLTIQCQVDSQVTMMFWYRQQPGQSLTLIATANQGSEATYESGFVIDKFPISRPNLTFSTLTVSNMSPEDSSIYLCSLRDSSSYNSPLHFGNGTRLTVT.